There are a few counts of the clone carrying this TCR beta chain. Its antigen is unidentified. CDR1 SGHVS and CDR2 FNYEAQ come from the germline V gene. This CDR3 comprises 14 residues. J gave up 2 bases and V 4 bases, and 3 bases lay outside the gene matches. This sample was taken from a study of cytomegalovirus exposure and HLA in healthy donors. Study-level findings and limits: For TCR beta chains, V- and J-gene trimming was later linked to a missense DCLRE1C variant.

PCR involved 60 Vbeta and 13 Jbeta primers. Assay: immunoSEQ multiplex PCR; the TCRdb copy retains only in-frame clones and omits some. The sample shows around 130,000 clones, around 77% of them seen only once. V usage is TRBV7-6 and J usage is TRBJ1-1; the match to TRBD1 covers 8 bases. The sequence was collected from a man aged 50 or older in good health and CMV-seronegative. The sample taken for sequencing was PBMCs. CDR3 sequence (DNA): TGTGCCAGCAGCTATTCAGGGGGCAACACTGAAGCTTTCTTT. Amino acids: CASSYSGGNTEAFF. The variable domain in full, completed from reference TRBV7-6 and TRBJ1-1, reads GAGVSQSPRYKVTKRGQDVALRCDPISGHVSLYWYRQALGQGPEFLTYFNYEAQQDKSGLPNDRFSAERPEGSISTLTIQRTEQRDSAMYRCASSYSGGNTEAFFGQGTRLTVV.